Below are 30 T cell receptor beta chains sequenced from a single sample in a study of blood T cell repertoires in COVID-19. Method: immunoSEQ multiplex PCR; TCRdb's copy keeps in-frame clones and lacks some. The table has about 55,000 clones, around 86% seen once; the top ten hold roughly 2%. The sequencing input was peripheral blood. The receptors here all came from a woman between 55 and 75 years old with acute or convalescent COVID-19.

This chain uses TRBV2 with TRBJ2-5, with a tentative D call TRBD1 (5 bases). Germline CDR1 reads SNHLY; CDR2 reads FYNNEI. V shed 4 bases and J shed 0 bases, with 12 bases lying between them. This CDR3 is built from 15 residues. CDR3 in DNA: TGTGCCAGCAGTGCCAGGGATAGATACCAAGAGACCCAGTACTTC. Amino acid sequence: CASSARDRYQETQYF.

This sequence joins TRBV15 and TRBJ1-6; D perhaps matches TRBD1 (6 bases). CDR1 and CDR2 (germline): LNHNV, YYDKDF (reference sequence). This CDR3 is 16 amino acids long. Trimming shortened V by 2 bases and J by 10 bases, and 18 bases separated the two germline ends. For the CDR3, the DNA is TGTGCCACCAGCAGAAGCCCAAGGGGGAGCGGATCACCCCTCCACTTT. Translated, it gives CATSRSPRGSGSPLHF.

This sequence joins TRBV24-1 and TRBJ2-5; 8 bases fit TRBD1. This CDR3 spans 15 amino acids. CDR1 is KGHDR, CDR2 SFDVKD, per germline. Losses at the gene ends were 4 bases for V and 5 bases for J; bases not matched to a gene: 8. DNA for the CDR3: TGTGCCACCAGTGAACGGACAGGGTATGGGGAGACCCAGTACTTC. Translating gives CATSERTGYGETQYF.

This clone was seen a single time. The chain combines TRBV6-2 or TRBV6-3 with TRBJ2-1; 12 bases match TRBD2. This CDR3 contains 15 residues. The ends lost 5 bases at V and 3 bases at J; junction bases unmatched: 2. Germline V gene sequence: CDR1 MNHEY, CDR2 SVGEGT. This chain's CDR3 is CASSQTSGGYNEQFF. The CDR3 DNA sequence: TGTGCCAGCAGTCAGACTAGCGGGGGCTACAATGAGCAGTTCTTC.

The chain uses TRBV3-1 (or the pseudogene TRBV3-2) and TRBJ2-2; TRBD1 is a possible D gene (5 bases). Germline assignment: CDR1 LGHDT and CDR2 YNNKEL (reference sequence). Trimming took 4 bases from V and 5 from J, leaving 11 bases between them. This CDR3 is 14 amino acids long. CDR3 amino acids: CASSPRTPTGELFF. The DNA of the CDR3 is TGTGCCAGCAGCCCACGGACACCAACCGGGGAGCTGTTTTTT.

The CDR3, as DNA: TGTGCCAGCAGCCGGGCGGGGGGGTCGGCCGGGGAGCTGTTTTTT. Its translation is CASSRAGGSAGELFF. The gene calls are TRBV4-2 and TRBJ2-2; 9 bases map to TRBD2. The germline V gene encodes CDR1 LGHNA and CDR2 YNFKEQ. Germline trimming cut 4 bases from V and 6 bases from J; bases unmatched to any gene: 6. CDR3 length: 15 amino acids.

The genes are TRBV6-1 and TRBJ1-3, with 7 bases aligning to TRBD1. Germline CDR1 is MNHNS and CDR2 is SASEGT. J was trimmed by 0 bases and V by 6 bases; bases with no gene match: 8. The CDR3 length is 16 residues. This CDR3 is CASRETTGSSGNTIYF. CDR3 DNA sequence: TGTGCCAGCAGAGAAACGACAGGGAGCTCTGGAAACACCATATATTTT.

V usage is TRBV4-1 and J usage is TRBJ1-5, with 9 bases matching TRBD1. The CDR3 spans 16 residues. Losses at the gene ends were 4 bases for V and 6 bases for J; bases not matched to a gene: 10. Germline assignment: CDR1 MGHRA and CDR2 YSYEKL. CDR3 in amino acids: CASSPADRGRGQPQHF. In DNA form, the CDR3 reads TGCGCCAGCAGCCCAGCGGACAGGGGAAGGGGTCAGCCCCAGCATTTT.

The chain joins TRBV9 to TRBJ1-1, with a tentative D call TRBD1 (6 bases). The CDR3 is made up of 14 amino acids. The V gene lost 1 base and the J gene lost 1 base, with 8 bases spanning the gap. Germline V gives CDR1 SGDLS, CDR2 YYNGEE. CDR3 region: CASSVRGTNTEAFF. The CDR3 DNA reads as TGTGCCAGCAGCGTAAGGGGGACGAACACTGAAGCTTTCTTT.

This chain uses TRBV5-1 with TRBJ2-7, with TRBD1 identical over 8 bases. This CDR3 comprises 14 residues. From germline, CDR1 is SGHRS and CDR2 YFSETQ. Unmatched junction bases numbered 4, after V lost 0 bases and J lost 5 bases. The CDR3, as DNA: TGCGCCAGCAGCTTGGGGACAGGGAGGAACGAGCAGTACTTC. It specifies CASSLGTGRNEQYF.

The chain links TRBV6-1 to TRBJ1-2; no firm D call. Germline lookup yields CDR1 MNHNS and CDR2 SASEGT. The length of the CDR3 is 12 residues. V shed 3 bases and J shed 5 bases, with 7 bases lying between them. CDR3 amino acids: CASSDQVYGYTF. CDR3 DNA: TGTGCCAGCAGTGACCAGGTATATGGCTACACCTTC.

A few counts support this clone. The chain combines TRBV5-4 with TRBJ2-1; 7 nucleotides align to TRBD2. Germline V lookup: CDR1 SGHNT, CDR2 YYREEE (reference sequence). The CDR3 totals 14 residues. The V and J ends lost 1 base and 5 bases, in that order; junction bases with no gene match: 3. For the CDR3, the DNA is TGTGCCAGCAGCTTGAGGCTAGCGGACAATGAGCAGTTCTTC. This gives the protein CASSLRLADNEQFF.

The chain joins TRBV18 to TRBJ1-6; 10 bases agree with TRBD1. This CDR3 region has 16 residues. CDR1 is KGHSH, CDR2 LQKENI, per germline. The trim removed 3 bases at V and 5 bases at J, leaving 4 bases unmatched. The CDR3 region has the DNA TGTGCCAGCTCACCTGTCGGGACAGGGGATAATTCACCCCTCCACTTT. This encodes CASSPVGTGDNSPLHF.

The genes are TRBV5-1 and TRBJ2-7, with D perhaps matching TRBD1 (5 bases). Germline CDR1 is SGHRS and CDR2 is YFSETQ. V was trimmed by 0 bases and J by 5 bases, leaving 15 bases between them. CDR3 length: 15 amino acids. The CDR3 protein is CASSLDSQGVDEQYF. The CDR3, as DNA: TGCGCCAGCAGCTTGGATTCCCAGGGTGTTGACGAGCAGTACTTC.

The table lists this clone with a count of one. The chain recombines TRBV19 with TRBJ1-5; tentatively, D is TRBD1 (5 bases). The germline V gene has CDR1 LNHDA and CDR2 SQIVND (reference sequence). V lost 7 bases, J lost 1 base, and 11 bases lay in between. CDR3 length: 14 residues. CDR3 DNA: TGTGCCAGTAAGGCATGGGGCAGCAATCAGCCCCAGCATTTT. The encoded protein is CASKAWGSNQPQHF.

The V call is TRBV29-1, the J call TRBJ2-5, with a possible D match to TRBD2 (6 bases). Trimming shortened V by 4 bases and J by 4 bases, and 7 bases separated the two germline ends. Germline assignment: CDR1 SQVTM and CDR2 ANQGSEA. The CDR3 contains 11 residues. The chain's CDR3 is CSVVGGETQYF. The CDR3 DNA sequence: TGCAGCGTTGTCGGGGGAGAGACCCAGTACTTC.

The chain combines TRBV18 with TRBJ2-1; tentatively, D is TRBD1 (5 bases). Germline V gene sequence: CDR1 KGHSH, CDR2 LQKENI. V lost 3 bases to trimming and J lost 5 bases, with 14 bases between them. This CDR3 spans 15 amino acids. The CDR3 here is CASSPWNQGNNEQFF. The CDR3 coding sequence is TGTGCCAGCTCACCTTGGAACCAGGGAAACAATGAGCAGTTCTTC.

This clone was seen only a few times. The chain uses TRBV6-5 and TRBJ1-2, with D possibly matching TRBD1 (5 bases). Germline CDR1 and CDR2: MNHEY and SVGAGI. The CDR3 loop spans 15 amino acids. V shed 0 bases and J shed 8 bases, with 16 bases lying between them. CDR3 protein: CASSYSTAGIGGYTF. CDR3 nucleotides: TGTGCCAGCAGTTACTCGACCGCAGGGATAGGGGGCTACACCTTC.

A note on this clone: Given the absence of the conserved phenylalanine or tryptophan at the CDR3 end, a read error is likely. It is unclear where the CDR3 begins or ends on the DNA, so no DNA is shown, and the CDR3 is as TCRdb lists it. The chain recombines TRBV5-6 with TRBJ2-7; TRBD1, the table's D call, lacks a check against the DNA. The CDR3 is made up of 13 amino acids, end residues included. Germline values: CDR1 SGHDT, CDR2 YYEEEE. The CDR3 region is CASSLMRTGGHRL.

The V call is TRBV19, the J call TRBJ2-1; 14 bases are a match to TRBD2. Per the germline V gene, CDR1 is LNHDA and CDR2 is SQIVND (reference sequence). The CDR3 length is 14 residues. Trimming cost V 6 bases and J 7 bases; bases outside gene matches: 2. The CDR3 DNA is TGTGCCAGTAGGACTAGCGGGGGGGCGAATGAGCAGTTCTTC. Translation gives CASRTSGGANEQFF.

The V call is TRBV27, the J call TRBJ2-7; weak D call: TRBD2 (6 bases). Germline-derived CDR1 and CDR2 are MNHEY and SMNVEV (reference sequence). V lost 6 bases and J 4 bases, leaving 22 bases between the germline ends. The CDR3 loop spans 16 amino acids. This CDR3 is CASSLGRGLVSYEQYF. CDR3 in DNA: TGTGCCAGCAGCCTAGGGCGGGGATTAGTTTCTTACGAGCAGTACTTC.

The J gene is TRBJ2-3, the V gene TRBV11-2; 9 bases fit TRBD2. This CDR3 comprises 16 residues. The germline CDR1 and CDR2 sequences are SGHAT and FQNNGV. The junction had 4 bases not matched to a gene; V was cut back by 0 bases and J by 3 bases. The CDR3 region is CASSLDLAGGTDTQYF. CDR3 sequence (DNA): TGTGCCAGCAGCTTAGATCTGGCGGGAGGGACAGATACGCAGTATTTT.

The chain recombines TRBV6-5 with TRBJ1-1; TRBD1 is a possible D gene (6 bases). The V end lost 7 bases, the J end lost 7 bases, and 13 bases lay between the germline ends. CDR1 and CDR2 from the germline V gene are MNHEY and SVGAGI. The CDR3 is made up of 12 amino acids. CDR3 sequence: CASKQGQLEAFF. In nucleotides, the CDR3 is TGTGCCAGCAAACAAGGACAGCTTGAAGCTTTCTTT.

This rearrangement joins TRBV15 to TRBJ2-7; 7 nucleotides line up with TRBD2. With V trimmed by 3 bases and J by 6 bases, 11 bases remained unmatched. This CDR3 has 15 residues. Germline assignment: CDR1 LNHNV and CDR2 YYDKDF (reference sequence). In DNA, the CDR3 is TGTGCCACCAGCAGCATATTGGGGGGGAGCGGCGAGCAGTACTTC. Translation: CATSSILGGSGEQYF.

With regard to this clone: The junction departs from germline at one end; a sequencing error may be responsible. The chain employs TRBV6-1 and TRBJ1-4; D perhaps matches TRBD1 (6 bases). Per germline, CDR1 MNHNS and CDR2 SASEGT. The CDR3 consists of 14 residues. For the CDR3, the DNA is TGTGCCAGCAGTGACGGGACAACTTATGAAAAACTGTTTTTT. Its protein is CASSDGTTYEKLFF.

V and J are TRBV28 and TRBJ2-3, with D possibly matching TRBD2 (5 bases). Germline V gene data show CDR1 as MDHEN and CDR2 as SYDVKM. The CDR3 totals 14 residues. V was pared by 7 bases and J by 3 bases, with 14 bases between. CDR3 sequence reads: CASTSAGGTDTQYF. As DNA, the CDR3 is TGTGCCAGCACCTCGGCAGGAGGAACAGATACGCAGTATTTT.

The CDR3 region is CASSQEWLAGGQETQYF. The CDR3 DNA follows: TGTGCCAGCAGCCAAGAATGGCTAGCGGGAGGCCAAGAGACCCAGTACTTC. The V call is TRBV14, the J call TRBJ2-5, with 11 bases that match TRBD2. V lost 0 bases and J lost 1; bases outside the gene matches: 4. The CDR3 totals 17 residues. CDR1 is SGHDN and CDR2 is FVKESK in the germline V gene.

The chain carries TRBV4-2 and TRBJ1-1, with 8 bases identical to TRBD1. The CDR3 is made up of 16 amino acids. J was trimmed by 11 bases and V by 0 bases; bases with no gene match: 14. The germline CDR1 and CDR2 sequences are LGHNA and YNFKEQ. The CDR3 spells CASSQDPGQAVLGAFF. The DNA for the CDR3 is TGTGCCAGCAGCCAAGACCCGGGACAGGCCGTTCTTGGGGCTTTCTTT.

The chain has TRBV30 and TRBJ2-7; D gene ambiguous. Germline CDR1 reads GTSNPN; CDR2 reads SVGIG (reference sequence). The V end was cut by 3 bases, the J end by 3 bases, with 12 bases between. There are 13 residues in the CDR3. The CDR3, as DNA: TGTGCCTGGAGCTTAAGTAGCTACTACGAGCAGTACTTC. Amino acid sequence: CAWSLSSYYEQYF.

The chain links TRBV19 to TRBJ1-1; D remains ambiguous. Trimming left V 7 bases short and J 1 base short, with 10 bases between. The CDR3 runs 13 residues. Germline CDR1 is LNHDA and CDR2 is SQIVND (reference sequence). The CDR3 nucleotides read TGTGCCAGTAACCCAGGATGGAACACTGAAGCTTTCTTT. Protein sequence: CASNPGWNTEAFF.